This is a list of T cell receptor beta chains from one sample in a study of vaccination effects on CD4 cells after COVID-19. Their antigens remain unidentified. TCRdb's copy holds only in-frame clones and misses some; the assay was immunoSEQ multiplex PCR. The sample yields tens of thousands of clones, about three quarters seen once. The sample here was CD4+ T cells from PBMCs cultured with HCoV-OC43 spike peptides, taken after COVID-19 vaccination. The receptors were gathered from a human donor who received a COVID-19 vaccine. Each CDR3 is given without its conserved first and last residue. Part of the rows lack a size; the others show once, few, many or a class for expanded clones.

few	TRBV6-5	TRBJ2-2	ASSYPLGGNTGELF
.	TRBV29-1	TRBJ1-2	SVDRPYGYT
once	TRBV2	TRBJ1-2	ASRAGTSSVGYT
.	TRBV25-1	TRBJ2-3	ASSVGGQSTDTQY
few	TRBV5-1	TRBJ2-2	ASSSGQGGNTGELF
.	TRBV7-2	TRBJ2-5	ASSFQTGGETQY
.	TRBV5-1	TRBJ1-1	ASSFSGWDRGAF
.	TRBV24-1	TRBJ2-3	ATRRTSGGTDTQY
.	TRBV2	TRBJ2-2	ASSALALNTGELF
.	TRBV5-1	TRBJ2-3	ASSPIPGQGSDTQY
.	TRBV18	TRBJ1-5	ASSLILGENQPQH
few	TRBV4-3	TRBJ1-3	ASSQGPPFSGNTIY
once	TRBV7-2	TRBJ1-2	ASSLGAGYNYGYT
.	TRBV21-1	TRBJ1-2	ASSPEGIKPTNYGYT
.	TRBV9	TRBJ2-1	ASSDPPGAPYNEQF
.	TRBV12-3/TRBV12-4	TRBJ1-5	ASTTDGDQPQH
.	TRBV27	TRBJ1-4	ASRQHKGGLF
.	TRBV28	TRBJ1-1	ASSFSDRGVLGEAF
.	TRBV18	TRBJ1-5	ASSPSSRTGGNQPQH
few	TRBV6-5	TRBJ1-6	ASSYSDRGYNSPLH
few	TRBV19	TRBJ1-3	ASSDDRGSSGNTIY
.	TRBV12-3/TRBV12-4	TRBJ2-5	ASRDGRQETQY
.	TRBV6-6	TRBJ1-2	ASTRDKREFSLRGYT
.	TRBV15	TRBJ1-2	ATSRDDRGTHGYT
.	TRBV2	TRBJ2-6	ASRNREGQVGANVLT
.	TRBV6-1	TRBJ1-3	ASSDVTRRTIY
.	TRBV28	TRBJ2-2	ASSLRGGPNTGELF
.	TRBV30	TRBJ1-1	AWSVGGGGKQAF
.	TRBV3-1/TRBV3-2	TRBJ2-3	ASSQVWGGADTQY